This entry describes one TCR beta chain. This sample was included in a study of blood T cell repertoires in COVID-19. Using immunoSEQ multiplex PCR, the repertoire was profiled, and TCRdb retains in-frame clones only, with some absent. The data hold 200,000 to 250,000 clones, with 84% observed a single time. The sequence derives from a man aged 50-59 years with acute or convalescent COVID-19. Input material: peripheral blood.

Written as DNA, the CDR3 is TGTGCCAGCGGGTTGGTTGACAGCCGAAATGAAAAACTGTTTTTT. Protein sequence: CASGLVDSRNEKLFF. V usage is TRBV6-5 and J usage is TRBJ1-4, with D tentatively TRBD1 (5 bases). V shed 8 bases and J shed 5 bases, with 18 bases lying between them. The CDR3 runs to 15 residues. The germline gives CDR1 MNHEY, CDR2 SVGAGI.